This T cell receptor beta chain was identified in a study of OX40 agonist ivuxolimab in advanced cancers. The wider study: Given to patients was ivuxolimab, an agonistic anti-OX40 (CD134) antibody. Subjects had a mean age of roughly 60 years, with a range of about 23 to 79; less than 90% were male. General observations from the study: Low clonal expansion, among the lowest seen, marked partial responders at 0.1-3.0 mg/kg. In CD8+ T cells, expanded clones were on average more numerous than in CD4+.

Some clones are missing from TCRdb's copy, which holds only in-frame ones; the method was immunoSEQ multiplex PCR. The table shows about 59,000 clones, with around 87% occurring only once. Notes on this clone: Its antigen is not identified.

V gave up 0 bases and J gave up 12 bases, with 10 bases separating them. CDR1 and CDR2 (germline): SGHNT, YYREEE (reference sequence). The CDR3 is made up of 12 amino acids. This TCR was recovered from an adult with an advanced solid tumor such as melanoma, head and neck, liver or kidney cancer. Sequences were derived from CD4+ or CD8+ T cells sorted from blood, sampled in a trial of the OX40 agonist ivuxolimab. The rearrangement uses TRBV5-4 and TRBJ2-1; D is unresolved. The CDR3 protein is CASSLERVGQFF. The CDR3 DNA sequence: TGTGCCAGCAGCTTGGAAAGGGTAGGGCAGTTCTTC.